This TCR beta chain was retrieved from a study of OX40 agonist ivuxolimab in advanced cancers. At the level of the study: The mean age was about 61 years, ranging from about 20 to 79, with 65% to 85% of participants male. Study-wide points: Expanded peripheral T-cell antigen specificity went undetermined. CD4+ T cells averaged fewer expanded clones than CD8+ T cells.

On this clone itself: What it binds is unknown.

Using immunoSEQ multiplex PCR, the repertoire was profiled, and TCRdb retains in-frame clones only, with some absent. The sample contains under 80,000 clones, more than 80% of which appear only once. If patients had autoimmune disease history or systemic immunosuppression, they were excluded. V was trimmed by 5 bases and J by 2 bases, leaving 16 bases between them. CDR1 is LNHDA and CDR2 is SQIVND in the germline V gene (reference sequence). The CDR3 totals 16 residues. This TCR was sampled from an adult with an advanced solid tumor such as melanoma, head and neck, liver or kidney cancer. The chain carries TRBV19 and TRBJ2-1; D is undetermined. The sample in question was CD4+ or CD8+ T cells sorted from blood, obtained in a trial of the OX40 agonist ivuxolimab. The CDR3 loop is CASSARTLKAYNEQFF. CDR3 DNA sequence: TGTGCCAGTAGTGCGAGGACGCTTAAGGCCTACAATGAGCAGTTCTTC.